The clone carrying this T cell receptor (beta chain) was seen only a few times. The antigen is undetermined. This CDR3 is 16 amino acids long. The V and J ends lost 8 bases and 4 bases, in that order; junction bases with no gene match: 16. Per germline, CDR1 SQVTM and CDR2 ANQGSEA. This sample was included in a study of T cell responses to AZD1222 COVID-19 vaccine. Study-level findings and limits: Clonal diversity may have been underestimated in mostly white British donors. Distributed over spike, vaccine-associated CD4 TCRs predominated at 160-218 and 743-854. None of the repertoires were sampled until the peak T cell response had passed. In the spike-specific TCR repertoire, nearly half reportedly target unmutated variant regions.

The assay was immunoSEQ multiplex PCR, and TCRdb's table has in-frame clones only and misses some. The sample contains tens of thousands of clones, 70% to 90% of which appear only once. Source: peripheral blood, taken 28 days after the second AZD1222 dose. The V call is TRBV29-1, the J call TRBJ1-3; the match to TRBD1 covers 8 bases. The clonotype originates from an adult who received the AZD1222 COVID-19 vaccine. The CDR3 region has the DNA TGCAGCATCAGGGGGCCTGAGTCGCCGGCGGGAAACACCATATATTTT. Translation gives CSIRGPESPAGNTIYF.